This T cell receptor beta chain was captured in a study of cytomegalovirus exposure and HLA in healthy donors. Study-wide results and limits: While the bulk of TCR sequences proved rare, some public TCRs turned up in many donors. Sequences of the TCR beta chain were said to predict the HLA-A and HLA-B alleles of most subjects accurately. Later analysis demonstrated an association between a missense DCLRE1C variant and TCR beta V- and J-gene trimming.

In regard to this clone: The antigen is unknown.

V dropped 2 bases and J dropped 1 base, with 7 bases sitting between them. This CDR3 comprises 14 residues. The germline gives CDR1 SGHDT, CDR2 YYEEEE. The study ran its PCR with 60 Vbeta and 13 Jbeta primers. The protocol was immunoSEQ multiplex PCR, while the TCRdb copy is restricted to in-frame clones and leaves out a portion. Of 150,000 to 200,000 clones in the sample, approximately 83% were seen once. This TCR was sampled from a man aged 18 to 35 in good health and CMV-seropositive. The chain recombines TRBV5-6 with TRBJ2-1; a weak D match, TRBD1 (6 bases). The sequencing sample was made of PBMCs. The CDR3 DNA reads as TGTGCCAGCAGCTTAGGGGGTTCCTACAATGAGCAGTTCTTC. Translated, it gives CASSLGGSYNEQFF.